The clone carrying this T cell receptor (beta chain) showed up just a few times. The antigen is not known. Both TRBC1 and TRBC2 were covered by a beta constant-region primer of two equimolar oligonucleotides. One entry per CDR3 protein results from TCRdb running MiXCR on the UMI-ligation and nested PCR reads. The table has 77,000 or so distinct CDR3 sequences, around 12% seen once. This specimen belongs to a study of naive and memory T cell subsets. The CDR3 is made up of 13 amino acids. Trimming shortened V by 1 base and J by 2 bases, and 7 bases separated the two germline ends. From germline, CDR1 is GTSNPN and CDR2 SVGIG (reference sequence). Separate alpha and beta amplification began at the second PCR step. Study-wide results and caveats: In naive cells, over 90% of TCR sequences were seen only once.

The sample comprised central memory CD4+ T cells from blood. This receptor was obtained from a human donor in good health. The chain joins TRBV30 to TRBJ2-3; D not resolved. CDR3 sequence reads: CAWSGGHTDTQYF. DNA for the CDR3: TGTGCCTGGAGTGGAGGTCACACAGATACGCAGTATTTT.